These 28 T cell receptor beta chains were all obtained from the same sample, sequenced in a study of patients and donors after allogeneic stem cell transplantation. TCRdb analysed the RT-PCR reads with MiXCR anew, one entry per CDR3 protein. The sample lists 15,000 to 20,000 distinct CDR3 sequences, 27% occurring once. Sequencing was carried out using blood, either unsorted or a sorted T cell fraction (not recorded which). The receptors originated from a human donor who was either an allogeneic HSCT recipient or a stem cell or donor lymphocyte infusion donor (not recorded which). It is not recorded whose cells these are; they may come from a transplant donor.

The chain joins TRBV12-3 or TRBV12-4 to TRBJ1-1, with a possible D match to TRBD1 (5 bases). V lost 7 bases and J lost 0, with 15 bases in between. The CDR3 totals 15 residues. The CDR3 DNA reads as TGTGCCAGCACCCTCGGGGCGGGTATGAACACTGAAGCTTTCTTT. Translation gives CASTLGAGMNTEAFF.

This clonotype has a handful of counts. CDR3 residues: CASSLGGRNRGYTF. DNA for the CDR3: TGTGCCAGCAGCCTGGGCGGGCGTAATAGAGGCTACACCTTC. The gene calls are TRBV7-9 and TRBJ1-2, with D unresolved. This CDR3 is 14 amino acids long. V was cut by 5 bases and J by 8 bases, with 18 bases left in between. Per the germline V gene, CDR1 is SEHNR and CDR2 is FQNEAQ (reference sequence).

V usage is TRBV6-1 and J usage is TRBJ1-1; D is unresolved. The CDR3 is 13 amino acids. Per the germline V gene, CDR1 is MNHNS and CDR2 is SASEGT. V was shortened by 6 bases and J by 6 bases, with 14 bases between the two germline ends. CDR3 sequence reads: CASSVVGRAEAFF. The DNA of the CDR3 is TGTGCCAGCAGCGTAGTTGGACGTGCTGAAGCTTTCTTT.

The DNA of the CDR3 is TGTGCCAGCAGTTTGCGTCGGTTTAATGAAAAACTGTTTTTT. It codes for CASSLRRFNEKLFF. The J gene is TRBJ1-4, the V gene TRBV27; the D is unclear. Germline V gene lookup returns CDR1 MNHEY and CDR2 SMNVEV (reference sequence). The CDR3 consists of 14 residues. The V and J ends lost 3 bases and 4 bases respectively, with 9 bases between them.

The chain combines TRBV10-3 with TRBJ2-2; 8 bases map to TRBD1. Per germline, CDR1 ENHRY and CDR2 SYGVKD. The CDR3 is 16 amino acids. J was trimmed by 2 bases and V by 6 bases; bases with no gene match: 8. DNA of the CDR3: TGTGCCATCAGAGCCGGACAGGGTATAAACACCGGGGAGCTGTTTTTT. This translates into CAIRAGQGINTGELFF.

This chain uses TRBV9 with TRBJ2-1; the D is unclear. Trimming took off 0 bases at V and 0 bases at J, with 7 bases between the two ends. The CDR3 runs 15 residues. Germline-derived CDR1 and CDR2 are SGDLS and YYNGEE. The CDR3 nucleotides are TGTGCCAGCAGCGTAGAAATAAGCTCCTACAATGAGCAGTTCTTC. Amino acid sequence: CASSVEISSYNEQFF. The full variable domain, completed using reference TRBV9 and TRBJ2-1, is DSGVTQTPKHLITATGQRVTLRCSPRSGDLSVYWYQQSLDQGLQFLIQYYNGEERAKGNILERFSAQQFPDLHSELNLSSLELGDSALYFCASSVEISSYNEQFFGPGTRLTVL.

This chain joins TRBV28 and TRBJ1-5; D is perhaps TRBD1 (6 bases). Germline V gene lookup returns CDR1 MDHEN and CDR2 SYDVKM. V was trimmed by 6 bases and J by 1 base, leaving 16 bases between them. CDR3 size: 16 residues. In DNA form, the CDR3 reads TGTGCCAGCAGCCCTTCGGGTCAGGGGAGCAATCAGCCCCAGCATTTT. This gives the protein CASSPSGQGSNQPQHF. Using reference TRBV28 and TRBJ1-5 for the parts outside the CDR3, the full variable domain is DVKVTQSSRYLVKRTGEKVFLECVQDMDHENMFWYRQDPGLGLRLIYFSYDVKMKEKGDIPEGYSVSREKKERFSLILESASTNQTSMYLCASSPSGQGSNQPQHFGDGTRLSIL.

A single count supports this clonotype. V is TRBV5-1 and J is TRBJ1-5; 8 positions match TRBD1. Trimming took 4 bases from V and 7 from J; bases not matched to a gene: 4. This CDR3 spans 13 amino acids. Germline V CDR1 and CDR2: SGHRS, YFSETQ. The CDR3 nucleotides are TGCGCCAGCAGCCAGGGGGCAGAACAGCCCCAGCATTTT. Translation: CASSQGAEQPQHF.

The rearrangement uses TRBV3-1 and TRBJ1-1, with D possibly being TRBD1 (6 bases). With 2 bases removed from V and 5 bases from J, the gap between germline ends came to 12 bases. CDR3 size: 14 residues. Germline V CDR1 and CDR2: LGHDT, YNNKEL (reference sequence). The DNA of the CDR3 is TGTGCCAGCAGCCAACTGGGCAGGGGAACTGAAGCTTTCTTT. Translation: CASSQLGRGTEAFF.

CDR3 in amino acids: CASSLGRTSYGYTF. CDR3 nucleotide sequence: TGTGCCAGCAGCTTGGGCCGGACAAGCTATGGCTACACCTTC. The chain employs TRBV5-5 and TRBJ1-2; D may be TRBD1 (5 bases). Trimming left V 0 bases short and J 4 bases short, with 10 bases between. CDR3 length equals 14 residues. The germline CDR1 and CDR2 sequences are SGHKS and YYEKEE (reference sequence).

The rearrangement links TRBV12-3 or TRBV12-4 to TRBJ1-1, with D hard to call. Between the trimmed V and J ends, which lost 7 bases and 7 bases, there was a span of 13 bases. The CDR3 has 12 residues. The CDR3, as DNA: TGTGCCAGCATCTTAGGGTATAGTGAAGCTTTCTTT. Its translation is CASILGYSEAFF.

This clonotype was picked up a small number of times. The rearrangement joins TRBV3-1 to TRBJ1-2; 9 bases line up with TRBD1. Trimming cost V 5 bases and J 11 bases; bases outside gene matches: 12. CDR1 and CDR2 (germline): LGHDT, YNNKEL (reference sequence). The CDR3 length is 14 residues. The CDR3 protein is CASSARTGVELYTF. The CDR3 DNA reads TGTGCCAGCAGCGCCCGGACAGGGGTGGAATTATACACCTTC.

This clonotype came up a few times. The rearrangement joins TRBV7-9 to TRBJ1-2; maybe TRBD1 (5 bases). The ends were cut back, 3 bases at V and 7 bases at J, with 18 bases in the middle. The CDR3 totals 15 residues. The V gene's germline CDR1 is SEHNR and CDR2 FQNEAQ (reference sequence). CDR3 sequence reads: CASSFGGRADGGYTF. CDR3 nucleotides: TGTGCCAGCAGCTTCGGCGGCAGGGCAGATGGTGGCTACACCTTC.

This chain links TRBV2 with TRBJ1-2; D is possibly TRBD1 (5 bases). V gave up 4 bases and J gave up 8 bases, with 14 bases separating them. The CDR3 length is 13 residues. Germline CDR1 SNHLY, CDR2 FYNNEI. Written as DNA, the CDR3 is TGTGCCAGCAGTGTAACCGGGCGGGACGGCTACACCTTC. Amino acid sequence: CASSVTGRDGYTF.

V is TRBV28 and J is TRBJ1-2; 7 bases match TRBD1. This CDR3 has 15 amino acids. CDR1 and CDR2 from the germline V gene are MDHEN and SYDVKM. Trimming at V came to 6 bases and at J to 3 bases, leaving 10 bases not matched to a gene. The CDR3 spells CASRSSGTAYYGYTF. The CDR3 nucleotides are TGTGCCAGCAGGAGTTCCGGGACAGCCTACTATGGCTACACCTTC.

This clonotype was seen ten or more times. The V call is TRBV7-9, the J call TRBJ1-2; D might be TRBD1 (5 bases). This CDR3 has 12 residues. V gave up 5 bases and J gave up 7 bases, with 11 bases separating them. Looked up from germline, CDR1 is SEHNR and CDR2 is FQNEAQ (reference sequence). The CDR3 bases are TGTGCCAGCAGCCTCAGGGTCGGTGGCTACACCTTC. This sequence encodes CASSLRVGGYTF.

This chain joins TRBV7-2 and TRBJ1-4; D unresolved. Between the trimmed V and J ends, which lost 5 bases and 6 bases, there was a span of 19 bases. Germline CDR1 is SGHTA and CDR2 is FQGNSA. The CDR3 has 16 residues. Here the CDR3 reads CASSPGYHGNYEKLFF. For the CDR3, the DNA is TGTGCCAGCAGCCCCGGATACCACGGAAACTATGAAAAACTGTTTTTT. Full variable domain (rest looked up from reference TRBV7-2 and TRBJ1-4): GAGVSQSPSNKVTEKGKDVELRCDPISGHTALYWYRQSLGQGLEFLIYFQGNSAPDKSGLPSDRFSAERTGGSVSTLTIQRTQQEDSAVYLCASSPGYHGNYEKLFFGSGTQLSVL.

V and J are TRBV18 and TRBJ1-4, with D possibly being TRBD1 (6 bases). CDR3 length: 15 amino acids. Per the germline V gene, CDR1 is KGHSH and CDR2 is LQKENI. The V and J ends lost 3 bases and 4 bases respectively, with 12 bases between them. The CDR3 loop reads CASSPNRDSNEKLFF. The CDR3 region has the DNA TGTGCCAGCTCACCTAACAGGGATAGTAATGAAAAACTGTTTTTT.

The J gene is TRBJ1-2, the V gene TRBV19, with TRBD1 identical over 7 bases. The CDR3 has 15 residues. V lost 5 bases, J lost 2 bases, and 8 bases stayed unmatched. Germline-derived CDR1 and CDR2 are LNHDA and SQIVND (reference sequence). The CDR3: CASSAPGQWNYGYTF. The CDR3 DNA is TGTGCCAGTAGTGCCCCGGGACAGTGGAACTATGGCTACACCTTC.

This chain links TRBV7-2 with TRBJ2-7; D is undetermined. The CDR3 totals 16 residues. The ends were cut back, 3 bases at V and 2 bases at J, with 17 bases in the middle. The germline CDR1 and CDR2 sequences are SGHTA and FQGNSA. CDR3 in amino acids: CASSLFLIGATYEQYF. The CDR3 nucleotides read TGTGCCAGCAGCTTGTTTTTAATAGGCGCAACCTACGAGCAGTACTTC. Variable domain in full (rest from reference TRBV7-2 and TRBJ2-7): GAGVSQSPSNKVTEKGKDVELRCDPISGHTALYWYRQSLGQGLEFLIYFQGNSAPDKSGLPSDRFSAERTGGSVSTLTIQRTQQEDSAVYLCASSLFLIGATYEQYFGPGTRLTVT.

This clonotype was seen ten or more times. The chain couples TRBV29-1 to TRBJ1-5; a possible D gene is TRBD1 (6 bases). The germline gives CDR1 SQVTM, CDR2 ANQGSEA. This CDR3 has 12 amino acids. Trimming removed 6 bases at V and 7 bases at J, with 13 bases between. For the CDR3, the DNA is TGCAGCGTGGCGAAGGGGGGACAGCCCCAGCATTTT. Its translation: CSVAKGGQPQHF.

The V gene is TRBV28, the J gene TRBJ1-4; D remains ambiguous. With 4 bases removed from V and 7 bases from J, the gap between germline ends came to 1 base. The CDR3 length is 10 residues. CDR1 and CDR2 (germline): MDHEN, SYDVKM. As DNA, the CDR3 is TGTGCCAGCAGTTCTGAAAAACTGTTTTTT. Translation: CASSSEKLFF.

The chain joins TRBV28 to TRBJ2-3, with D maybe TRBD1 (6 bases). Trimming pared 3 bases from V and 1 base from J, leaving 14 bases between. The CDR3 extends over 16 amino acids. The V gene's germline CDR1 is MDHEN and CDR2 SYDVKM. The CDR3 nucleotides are TGTGCCAGCAGTTTCCTAGGGGGAAGCGGCACAGATACGCAGTATTTT. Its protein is CASSFLGGSGTDTQYF.

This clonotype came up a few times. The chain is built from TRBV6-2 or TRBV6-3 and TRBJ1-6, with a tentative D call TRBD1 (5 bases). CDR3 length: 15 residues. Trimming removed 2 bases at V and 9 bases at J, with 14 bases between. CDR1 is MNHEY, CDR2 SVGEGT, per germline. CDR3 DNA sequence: TGTGCCAGCAGTTACCCCACCGGGACGAGTTCACCCCTCCACTTT. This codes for CASSYPTGTSSPLHF.

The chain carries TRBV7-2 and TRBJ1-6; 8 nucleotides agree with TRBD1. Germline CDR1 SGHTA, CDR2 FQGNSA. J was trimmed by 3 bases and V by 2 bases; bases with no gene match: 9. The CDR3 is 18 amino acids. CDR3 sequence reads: CASSLRARGQVYNSPLHF. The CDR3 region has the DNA TGTGCCAGCAGCTTACGGGCCAGGGGGCAGGTCTATAATTCACCCCTCCACTTT. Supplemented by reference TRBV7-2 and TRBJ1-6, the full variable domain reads GAGVSQSPSNKVTEKGKDVELRCDPISGHTALYWYRQSLGQGLEFLIYFQGNSAPDKSGLPSDRFSAERTGGSVSTLTIQRTQQEDSAVYLCASSLRARGQVYNSPLHFGNGTRLTVT.

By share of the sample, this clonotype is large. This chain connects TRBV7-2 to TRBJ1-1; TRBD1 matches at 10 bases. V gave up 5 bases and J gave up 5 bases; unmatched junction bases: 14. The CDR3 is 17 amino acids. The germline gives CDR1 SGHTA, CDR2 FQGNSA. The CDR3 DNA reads TGTGCCAGCAGCGCGGGGACAGGGGTACCCTATGGGACTGAAGCTTTCTTT. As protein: CASSAGTGVPYGTEAFF.

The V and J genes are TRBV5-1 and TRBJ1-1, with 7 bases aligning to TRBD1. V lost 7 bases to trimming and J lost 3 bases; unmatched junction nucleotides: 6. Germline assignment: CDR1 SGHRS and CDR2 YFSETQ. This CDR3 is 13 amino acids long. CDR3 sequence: CASATGTYTEAFF. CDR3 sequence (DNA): TGCGCCAGCGCGACAGGGACGTACACTGAAGCTTTCTTT.

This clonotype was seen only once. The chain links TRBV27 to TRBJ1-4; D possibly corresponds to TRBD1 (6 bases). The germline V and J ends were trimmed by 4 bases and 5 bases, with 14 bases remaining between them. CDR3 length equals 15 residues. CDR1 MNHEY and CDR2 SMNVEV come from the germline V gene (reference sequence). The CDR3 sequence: CASSSRTAKNEKLFF. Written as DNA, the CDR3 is TGTGCCAGCAGTTCGAGGACAGCGAAAAATGAAAAACTGTTTTTT.